This T cell receptor (beta chain) was sequenced for a study of T-cell reconstitution after alpha-beta-depleted transplantation in children. General study results and limits: High day-60 TCRbeta diversity in some patients came from surviving recipient T cells and thymic progenitors. In patients about two months after transplant, alpha-beta T cells reportedly arose from several hundred expanded graft clones. T-cell counts and diversity were attributed mostly to newly produced T cells one year after transplant.

This clonotype was seen a few times. Antigen unknown. The TCRbeta library was prepared with unique molecular identifiers. TCRdb re-called the PCR reads with MiXCR, one entry per CDR3 protein. Seen here are about 600,000 distinct CDR3 sequences, 10% to 15% observed once, and the top ten hold about 2%. The sample in question was PBMCs, mostly from graft donor cells, obtained 360 days after TCRalphabeta/CD19-depleted stem cell transplant. The clonotype originates from a male patient younger than 18 who had a stem cell transplant for acute myeloid leukemia, so the T cells may come from the graft donor.

This CDR3 reads CAIAGLAGYGEQFF. CDR3 in DNA: TGTGCCATCGCTGGACTAGCGGGATATGGTGAGCAGTTCTTC. This sequence joins TRBV10-3 and TRBJ2-1; 12 positions match TRBD2. Germline V CDR1 and CDR2: ENHRY, SYGVKD. CDR3 size: 14 residues. V lost 8 bases to trimming and J lost 9 bases; unmatched junction nucleotides: 8.